This TCR beta chain was sequenced for a study of blood T cell repertoires in COVID-19. Study background: COVID-19 samples from acute and convalescent phases originated in the United States, Italy and Spain.

Those who participated ranged in age from about 18 to 89 years and resided in around 22 US areas. Participants reported their clinical history, and cohort assignment relied on those reports. Original methodology: Reference gene primers were amplified, and this amplification served to estimate nucleated cell counts. This table comes from immunoSEQ multiplex PCR, and its TCRdb copy is limited to in-frame clones, with some not included. V, J and clone size are those of that table, while D and trimming were read from the DNA. The profile shows 200,000 or so clones, 75% to 90% of them singletons. The sequence was collected from a woman aged 18-35 years in a cohort exposed to, infected with or recovered from COVID-19 (not recorded which). The sequencing input was PBMCs or T cells enriched from blood (not recorded which).

As DNA, the CDR3 is TGTGCCAGTAGTATGGTAGATGGCTACACCTTC. It encodes CASSMVDGYTF. This chain links TRBV19 with TRBJ1-2; D gene unclear. The V end lost 3 bases, the J end lost 6 bases, and 5 bases lay between the germline ends. This CDR3 comprises 11 residues. CDR1 is LNHDA, CDR2 SQIVND, per germline (reference sequence).